These T cell receptor beta chains were read from a single sample in a study of cytomegalovirus exposure and HLA in healthy donors. Clones were read by immunoSEQ multiplex PCR, and TCRdb kept only the in-frame ones, dropping some. Among about 110,000 clones listed, around 70% were seen once. Sequencing was carried out using PBMCs. The receptors were gathered from a woman in her thirties or forties in good health and CMV-seronegative. Each CDR3 is given with its conserved first and last residue. D genes are given only for firm matches. The size of a clone is reported for some rows only, either as once, few or many, or as a class for expanded clones.

TRBV4-1	.	16	TRBJ2-3	TRBD1	TGCGCCAGCAGCCATACAGGGGGTCGGAGCACAGATACGCAGTATTTT	CASSHTGGRSTDTQYF
TRBV6-9	few	14	TRBJ2-3	.	TGTGCCAGCAGTTATAGGGATACTAGGGTCTCCCAGGATTTT	CASSYRDTRVSQDF
TRBV5-1	.	15	TRBJ1-3	TRBD1	TGCGCCAGCAGCTATTACCAGGGGGCTGGAAACACCATATATTTT	CASSYYQGAGNTIYF
TRBV4-3	.	15	TRBJ2-1	.	TGCGCCAGCAGCCAATCTGGCGGGACCTACAATGAGCAGTTCTTC	CASSQSGGTYNEQFF
TRBV28	.	14	TRBJ2-5	.	TGTGCCAGCAGTTTATTCGCAGGTGGGGAGACCCAGTACTTC	CASSLFAGGETQYF
TRBV4-2	.	17	TRBJ1-3	.	TGTGCCAGCAGCCATCTAGACAGAACGTTTACAGGAAACACCATATATTTT	CASSHLDRTFTGNTIYF
TRBV25-1	.	16	TRBJ2-2	.	TGTGCCAGCAGTGAAATTATGGCGGGTGGCACCGGGGAGCTGTTTTTT	CASSEIMAGGTGELFF
TRBV28	.	14	TRBJ1-1	.	TGTGCCAGCAGTTTAGGGGGGGGTCCCACTGAAGCTTTCTTT	CASSLGGGPTEAFF
TRBV5-5	.	15	TRBJ2-2	.	TGTGCCAGCAGCCCAAAATGGACTAACACCGGGGAGCTGTTTTTT	CASSPKWTNTGELFF
TRBV6-5	.	14	TRBJ2-3	TRBD1	TGTGCCAGCAGTTCGGGGACAGGGGACGGCACGCAGTATTTT	CASSSGTGDGTQYF
TRBV7-3	.	13	TRBJ2-1	.	TGTGCCAGCAGCCCATCCAGGGACAATGAGCAGTTCTTC	CASSPSRDNEQFF
TRBV7-8	few	15	TRBJ2-5	TRBD2	TGTGCCAGCAGCCCCCCGCTAGCGGTGGGAGAGACCCAGTACTTC	CASSPPLAVGETQYF
TRBV5-1	.	13	TRBJ2-7	TRBD2	TGCGCCAGCAGCTTGAAGTGGGGGGGCGAGCAGTACTTC	CASSLKWGGEQYF
TRBV5-4	once	15	TRBJ2-7	.	TGTGCCAGCAGCTTGGGAGGGCTAGCCGGGCTGGAGCAGTACTTC	CASSLGGLAGLEQYF